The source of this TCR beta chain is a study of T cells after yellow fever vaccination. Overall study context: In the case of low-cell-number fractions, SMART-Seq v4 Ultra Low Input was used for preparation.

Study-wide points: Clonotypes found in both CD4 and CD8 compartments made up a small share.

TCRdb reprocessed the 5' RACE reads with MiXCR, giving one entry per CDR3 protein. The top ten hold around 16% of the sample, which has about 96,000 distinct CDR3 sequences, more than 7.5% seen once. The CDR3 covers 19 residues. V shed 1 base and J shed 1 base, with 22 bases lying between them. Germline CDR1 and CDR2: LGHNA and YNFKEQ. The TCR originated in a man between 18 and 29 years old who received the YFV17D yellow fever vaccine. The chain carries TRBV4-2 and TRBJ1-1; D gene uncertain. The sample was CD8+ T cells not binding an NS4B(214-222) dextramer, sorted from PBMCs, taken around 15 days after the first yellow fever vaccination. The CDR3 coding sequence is TGTGCCAGCAGCCAAGTTGGGGAAGGTACCGGTTTGCGGAACACTGAAGCTTTCTTT. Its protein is CASSQVGEGTGLRNTEAFF.